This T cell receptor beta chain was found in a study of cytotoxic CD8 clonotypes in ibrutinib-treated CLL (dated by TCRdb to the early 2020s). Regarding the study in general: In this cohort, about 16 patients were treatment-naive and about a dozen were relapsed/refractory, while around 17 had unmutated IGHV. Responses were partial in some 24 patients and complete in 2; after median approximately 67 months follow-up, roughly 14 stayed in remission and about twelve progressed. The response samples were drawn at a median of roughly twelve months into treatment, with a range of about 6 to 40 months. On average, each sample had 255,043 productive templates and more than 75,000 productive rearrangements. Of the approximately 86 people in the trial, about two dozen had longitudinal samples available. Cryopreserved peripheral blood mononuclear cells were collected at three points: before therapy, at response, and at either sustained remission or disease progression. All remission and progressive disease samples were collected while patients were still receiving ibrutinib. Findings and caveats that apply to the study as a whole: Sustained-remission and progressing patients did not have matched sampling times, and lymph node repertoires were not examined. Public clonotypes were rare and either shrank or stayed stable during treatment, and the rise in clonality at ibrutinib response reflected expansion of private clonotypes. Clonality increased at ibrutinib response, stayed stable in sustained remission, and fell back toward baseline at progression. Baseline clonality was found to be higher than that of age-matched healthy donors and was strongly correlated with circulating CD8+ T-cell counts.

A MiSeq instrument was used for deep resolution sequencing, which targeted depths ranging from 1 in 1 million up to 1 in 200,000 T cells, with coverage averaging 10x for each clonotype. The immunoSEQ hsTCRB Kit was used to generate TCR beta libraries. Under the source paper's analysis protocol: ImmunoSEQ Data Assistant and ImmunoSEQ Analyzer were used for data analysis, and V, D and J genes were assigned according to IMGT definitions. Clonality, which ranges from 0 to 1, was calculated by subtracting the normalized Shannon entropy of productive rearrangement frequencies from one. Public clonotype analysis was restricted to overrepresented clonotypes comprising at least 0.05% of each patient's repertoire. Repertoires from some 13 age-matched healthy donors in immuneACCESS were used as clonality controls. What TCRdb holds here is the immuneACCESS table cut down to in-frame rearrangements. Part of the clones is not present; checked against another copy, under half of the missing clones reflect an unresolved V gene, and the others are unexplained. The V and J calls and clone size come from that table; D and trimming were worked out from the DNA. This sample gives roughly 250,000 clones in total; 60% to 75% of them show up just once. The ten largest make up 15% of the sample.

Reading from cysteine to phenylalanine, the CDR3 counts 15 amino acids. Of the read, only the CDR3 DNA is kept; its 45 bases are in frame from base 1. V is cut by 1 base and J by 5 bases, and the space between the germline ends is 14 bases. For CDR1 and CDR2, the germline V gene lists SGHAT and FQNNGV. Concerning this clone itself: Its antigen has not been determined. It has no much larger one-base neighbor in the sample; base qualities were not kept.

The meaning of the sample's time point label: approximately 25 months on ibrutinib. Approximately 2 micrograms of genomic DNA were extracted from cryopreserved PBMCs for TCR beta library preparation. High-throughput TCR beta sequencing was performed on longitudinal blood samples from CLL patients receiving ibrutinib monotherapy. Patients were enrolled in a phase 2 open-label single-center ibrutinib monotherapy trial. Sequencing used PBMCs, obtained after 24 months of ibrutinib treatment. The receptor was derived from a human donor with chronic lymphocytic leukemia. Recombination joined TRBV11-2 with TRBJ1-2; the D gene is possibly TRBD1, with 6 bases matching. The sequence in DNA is TGTGCCAGCAGCTTAGCCGGACAGAGTCTTTATGGCTACACCTTC. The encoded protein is CASSLAGQSLYGYTF.